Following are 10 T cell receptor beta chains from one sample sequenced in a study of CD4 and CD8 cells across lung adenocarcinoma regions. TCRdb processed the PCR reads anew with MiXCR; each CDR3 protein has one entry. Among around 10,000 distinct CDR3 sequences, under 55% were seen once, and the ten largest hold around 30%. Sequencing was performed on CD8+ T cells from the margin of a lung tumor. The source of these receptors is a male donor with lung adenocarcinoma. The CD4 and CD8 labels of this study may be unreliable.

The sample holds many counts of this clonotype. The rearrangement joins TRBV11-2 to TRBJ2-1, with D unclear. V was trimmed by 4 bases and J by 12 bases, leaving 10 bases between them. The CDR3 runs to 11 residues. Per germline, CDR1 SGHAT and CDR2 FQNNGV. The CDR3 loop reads CASSSGPAQFF. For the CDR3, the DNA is TGTGCCAGCAGCTCCGGGCCGGCGCAGTTCTTC.

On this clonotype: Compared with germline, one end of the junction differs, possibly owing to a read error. The CDR3 is CASCRDDTDTQYF. CDR3 bases: TGTGCCAGCTGCCGGGATGACACAGATACCCAGTATTTT. The V and J genes are TRBV6-1 and TRBJ2-3; possible D gene TRBD2, 5 bases. Germline loops: CDR1 MNHNS, CDR2 SASEGT. The CDR3 has 13 residues.

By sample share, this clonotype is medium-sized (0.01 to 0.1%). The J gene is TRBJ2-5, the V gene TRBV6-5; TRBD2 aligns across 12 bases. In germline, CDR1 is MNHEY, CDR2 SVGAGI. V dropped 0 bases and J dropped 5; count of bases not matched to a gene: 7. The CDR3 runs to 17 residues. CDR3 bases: TGTGCCAGCAGTTACTCGTCTAGCGGGGGGGCGGGGGAGACCCAGTACTTC. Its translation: CASSYSSSGGAGETQYF.

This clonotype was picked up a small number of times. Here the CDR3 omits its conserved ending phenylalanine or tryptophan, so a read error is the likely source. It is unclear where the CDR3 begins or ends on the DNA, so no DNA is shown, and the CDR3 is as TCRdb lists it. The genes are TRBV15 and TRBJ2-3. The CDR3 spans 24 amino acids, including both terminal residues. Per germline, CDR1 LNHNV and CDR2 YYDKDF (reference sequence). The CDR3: CATMPGWCFVVVCLFFVEIRFHHV.

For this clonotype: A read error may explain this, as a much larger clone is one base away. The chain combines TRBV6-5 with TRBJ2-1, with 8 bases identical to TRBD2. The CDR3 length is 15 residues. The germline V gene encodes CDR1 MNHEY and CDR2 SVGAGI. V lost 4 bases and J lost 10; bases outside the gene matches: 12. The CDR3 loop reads CASSLGLEGTYEQFF. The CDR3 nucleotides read TGTGCCAGCAGTTTGGGACTAGAGGGTACCTACGAGCAGTTCTTC.

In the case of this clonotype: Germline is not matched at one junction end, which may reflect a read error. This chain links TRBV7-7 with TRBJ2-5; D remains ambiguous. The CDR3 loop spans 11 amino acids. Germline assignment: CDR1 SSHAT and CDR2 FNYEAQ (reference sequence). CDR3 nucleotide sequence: TGTGCCCAGCTAGTTCTTTCAAGTATTTGTTTC. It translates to CAQLVLSSICF.

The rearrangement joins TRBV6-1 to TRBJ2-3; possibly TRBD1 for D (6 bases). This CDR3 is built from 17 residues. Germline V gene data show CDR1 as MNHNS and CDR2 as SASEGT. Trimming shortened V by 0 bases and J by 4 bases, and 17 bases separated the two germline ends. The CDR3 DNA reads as TGTGCCAGCAGTGAAGCAAGGGGGTGGGGGACCTCAGATACGCAGTATTTT. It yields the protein CASSEARGWGTSDTQYF.

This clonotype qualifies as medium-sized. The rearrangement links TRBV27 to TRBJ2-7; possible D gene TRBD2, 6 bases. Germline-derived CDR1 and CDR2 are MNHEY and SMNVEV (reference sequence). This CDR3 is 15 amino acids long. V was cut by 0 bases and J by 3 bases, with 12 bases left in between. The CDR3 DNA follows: TGTGCCAGCAGTTTATCCCTAGCGCCCCTCTACGAGCAGTACTTC. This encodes CASSLSLAPLYEQYF.

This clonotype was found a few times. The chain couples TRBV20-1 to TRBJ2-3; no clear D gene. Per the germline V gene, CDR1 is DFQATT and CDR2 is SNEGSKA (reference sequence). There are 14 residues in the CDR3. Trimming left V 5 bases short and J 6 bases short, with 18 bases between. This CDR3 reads CSAPAPGLGDTQYF. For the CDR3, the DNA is TGCAGTGCTCCGGCACCGGGCCTTGGGGATACGCAGTATTTT.

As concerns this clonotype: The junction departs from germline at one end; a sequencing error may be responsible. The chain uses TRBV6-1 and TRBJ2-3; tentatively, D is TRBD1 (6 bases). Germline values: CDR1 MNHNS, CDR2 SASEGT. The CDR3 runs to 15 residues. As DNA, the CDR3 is TGTGCCACCGGTGAAGGGGGAAGTGACACAGAGACGCAGTACTTT. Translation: CATGEGGSDTETQYF.